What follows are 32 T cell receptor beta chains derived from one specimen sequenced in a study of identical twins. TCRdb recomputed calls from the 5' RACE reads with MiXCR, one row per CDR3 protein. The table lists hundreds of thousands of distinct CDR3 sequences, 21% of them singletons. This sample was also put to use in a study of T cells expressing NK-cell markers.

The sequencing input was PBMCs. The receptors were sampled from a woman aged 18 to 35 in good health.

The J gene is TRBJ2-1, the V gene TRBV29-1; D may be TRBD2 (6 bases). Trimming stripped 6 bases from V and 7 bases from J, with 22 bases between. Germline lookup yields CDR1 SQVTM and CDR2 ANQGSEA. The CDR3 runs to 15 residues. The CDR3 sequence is CSVYLIQSGRNEQFF. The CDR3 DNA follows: TGCAGCGTCTACCTTATACAAAGCGGGCGGAATGAGCAGTTCTTC.

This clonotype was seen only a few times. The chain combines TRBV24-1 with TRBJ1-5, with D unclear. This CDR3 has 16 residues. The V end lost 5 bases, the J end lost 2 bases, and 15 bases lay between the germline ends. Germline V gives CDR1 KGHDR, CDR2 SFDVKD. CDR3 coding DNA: TGTGCCACCAGTGTCTGGGGTCGGAGGGGCAATCAGCCCCAGCATTTT. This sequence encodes CATSVWGRRGNQPQHF.

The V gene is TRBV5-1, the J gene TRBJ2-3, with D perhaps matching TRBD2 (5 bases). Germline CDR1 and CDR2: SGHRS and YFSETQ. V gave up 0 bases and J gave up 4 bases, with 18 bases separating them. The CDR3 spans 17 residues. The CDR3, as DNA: TGCGCCAGCAGCTTGGTAGGATTGATGGCCGGGGCAGATACGCAGTATTTT. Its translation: CASSLVGLMAGADTQYF. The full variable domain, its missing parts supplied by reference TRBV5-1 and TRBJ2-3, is KAGVTQTPRYLIKTRGQQVTLSCSPISGHRSVSWYQQTPGQGLQFLFEYFSETQRNKGNFPGRFSGRQFSNSRSEMNVSTLELGDSALYLCASSLVGLMAGADTQYFGPGTRLTVL.

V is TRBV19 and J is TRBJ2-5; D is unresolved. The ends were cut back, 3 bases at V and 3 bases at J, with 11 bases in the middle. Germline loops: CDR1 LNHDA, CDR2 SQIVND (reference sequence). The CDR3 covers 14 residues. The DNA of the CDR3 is TGTGCCAGTAGTATGCCCCGAGGAGAAGAGACCCAGTACTTC. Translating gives CASSMPRGEETQYF. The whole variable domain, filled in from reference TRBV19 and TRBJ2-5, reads DGGITQSPKYLFRKEGQNVTLSCEQNLNHDAMYWYRQDPGQGLRLIYYSQIVNDFQKGDIAEGYSVSREKKESFPLTVTSAQKNPTAFYLCASSMPRGEETQYFGPGTRLLVL.

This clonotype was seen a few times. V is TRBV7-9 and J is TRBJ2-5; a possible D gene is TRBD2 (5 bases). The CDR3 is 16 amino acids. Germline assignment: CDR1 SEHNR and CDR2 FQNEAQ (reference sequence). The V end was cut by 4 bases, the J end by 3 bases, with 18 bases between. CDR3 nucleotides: TGTGCCAGCAGCTCCACCCTCCGACTGGGAGAAGAGACCCAGTACTTC. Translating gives CASSSTLRLGEETQYF. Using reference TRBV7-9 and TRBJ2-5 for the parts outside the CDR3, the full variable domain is DTGVSQNPRHKITKRGQNVTFRCDPISEHNRLYWYRQTLGQGPEFLTYFQNEAQLEKSRLLSDRFSAERPKGSFSTLEIQRTEQGDSAMYLCASSSTLRLGEETQYFGPGTRLLVL.

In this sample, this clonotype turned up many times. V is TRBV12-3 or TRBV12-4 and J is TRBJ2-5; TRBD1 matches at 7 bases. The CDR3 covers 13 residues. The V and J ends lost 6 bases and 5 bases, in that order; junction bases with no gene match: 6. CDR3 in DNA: TGTGCCAGCAGCCCGACAGGGATGGAGACCCAGTACTTC. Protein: CASSPTGMETQYF.

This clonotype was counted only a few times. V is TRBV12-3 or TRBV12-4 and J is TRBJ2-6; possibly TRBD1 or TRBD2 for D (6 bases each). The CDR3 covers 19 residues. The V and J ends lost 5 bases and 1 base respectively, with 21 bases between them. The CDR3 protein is CASSLVGGGLFSGANVLTF. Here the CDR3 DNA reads TGTGCCAGCAGTCTAGTCGGAGGGGGGCTTTTTTCTGGGGCCAACGTCCTGACTTTC.

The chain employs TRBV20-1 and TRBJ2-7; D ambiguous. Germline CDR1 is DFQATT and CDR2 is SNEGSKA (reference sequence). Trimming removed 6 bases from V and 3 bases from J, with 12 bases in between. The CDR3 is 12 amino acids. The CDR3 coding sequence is TGCAGTGCCGCCCGCCCAAACTACGAGCAGTACTTC. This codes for CSAARPNYEQYF.

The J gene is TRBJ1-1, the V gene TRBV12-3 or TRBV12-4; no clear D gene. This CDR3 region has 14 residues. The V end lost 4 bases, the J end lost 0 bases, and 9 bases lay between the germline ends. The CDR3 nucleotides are TGTGCCAGCAGTTCAGCTATCATGAACACTGAAGCTTTCTTT. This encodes CASSSAIMNTEAFF.

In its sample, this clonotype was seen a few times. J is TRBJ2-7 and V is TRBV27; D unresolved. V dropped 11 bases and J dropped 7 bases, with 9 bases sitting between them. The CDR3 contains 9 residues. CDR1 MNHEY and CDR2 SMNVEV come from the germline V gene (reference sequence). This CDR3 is CAPHFEQYF. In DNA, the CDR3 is TGTGCCCCTCATTTTGAGCAGTACTTC.

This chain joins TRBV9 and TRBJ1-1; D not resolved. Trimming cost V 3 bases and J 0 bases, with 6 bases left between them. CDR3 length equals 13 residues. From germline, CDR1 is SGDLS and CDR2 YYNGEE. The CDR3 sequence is CASSGEVNTEAFF. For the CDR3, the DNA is TGTGCCAGCAGCGGGGAGGTGAACACTGAAGCTTTCTTT. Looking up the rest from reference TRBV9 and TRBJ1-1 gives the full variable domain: DSGVTQTPKHLITATGQRVTLRCSPRSGDLSVYWYQQSLDQGLQFLIQYYNGEERAKGNILERFSAQQFPDLHSELNLSSLELGDSALYFCASSGEVNTEAFFGQGTRLTVV.

CDR3 bases: TGTGCCAGCAGCTTAGCGCTGCGGGGAGATACGCAGTATTTT. Translated, it gives CASSLALRGDTQYF. The V and J genes are TRBV7-2 and TRBJ2-3, with D perhaps TRBD2 (6 bases). The CDR3 consists of 14 residues. Germline CDR1 is SGHTA and CDR2 is FQGNSA. The V and J ends lost 0 bases and 5 bases respectively, with 9 bases between them.

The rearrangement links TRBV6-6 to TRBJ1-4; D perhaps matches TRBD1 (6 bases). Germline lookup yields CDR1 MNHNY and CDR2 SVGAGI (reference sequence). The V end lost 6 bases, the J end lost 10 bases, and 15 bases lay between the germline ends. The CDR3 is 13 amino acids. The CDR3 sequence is CASSPTLTGKLFF. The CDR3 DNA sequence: TGTGCCAGCAGCCCGACCCTGACAGGAAAACTGTTTTTT.

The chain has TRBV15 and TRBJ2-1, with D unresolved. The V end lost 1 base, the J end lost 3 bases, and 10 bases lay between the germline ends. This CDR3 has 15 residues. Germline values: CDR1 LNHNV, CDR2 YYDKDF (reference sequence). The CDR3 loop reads CATSRGPKRYNEQFF. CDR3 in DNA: TGTGCCACCAGCAGAGGCCCAAAACGCTACAATGAGCAGTTCTTC.

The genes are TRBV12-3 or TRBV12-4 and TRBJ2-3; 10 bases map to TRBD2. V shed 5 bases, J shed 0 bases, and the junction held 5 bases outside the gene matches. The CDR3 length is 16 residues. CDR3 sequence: CASSVTSGESTDTQYF. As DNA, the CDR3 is TGTGCCAGCAGTGTTACTAGCGGGGAGAGCACAGATACGCAGTATTTT.

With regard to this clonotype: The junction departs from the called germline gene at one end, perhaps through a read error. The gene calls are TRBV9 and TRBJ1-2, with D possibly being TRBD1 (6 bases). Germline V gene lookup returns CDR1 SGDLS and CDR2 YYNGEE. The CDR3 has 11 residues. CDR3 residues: CASRGGAELFF. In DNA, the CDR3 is TGTGCCAGCAGGGGGGGGGCGGAACTATTCTTC.

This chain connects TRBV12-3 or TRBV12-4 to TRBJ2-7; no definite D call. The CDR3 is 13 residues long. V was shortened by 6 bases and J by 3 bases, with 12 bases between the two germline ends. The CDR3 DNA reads TGTGCCAGCAGACCCGGGCACATCTACGAGCAGTACTTC. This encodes CASRPGHIYEQYF.

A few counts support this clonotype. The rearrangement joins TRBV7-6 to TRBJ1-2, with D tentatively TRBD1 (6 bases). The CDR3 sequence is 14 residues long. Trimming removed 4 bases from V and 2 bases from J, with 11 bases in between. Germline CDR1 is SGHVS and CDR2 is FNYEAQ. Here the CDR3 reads CASSSTGKNYGYTF. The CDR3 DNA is TGTGCCAGCAGCTCTACAGGGAAAAACTATGGCTACACCTTC.

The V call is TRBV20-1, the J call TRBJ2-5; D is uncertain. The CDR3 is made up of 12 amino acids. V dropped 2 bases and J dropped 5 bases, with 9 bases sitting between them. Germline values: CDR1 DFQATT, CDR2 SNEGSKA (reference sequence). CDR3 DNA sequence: TGCAGTGCTAGATCGGTTTTTGAGACCCAGTACTTC. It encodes CSARSVFETQYF.

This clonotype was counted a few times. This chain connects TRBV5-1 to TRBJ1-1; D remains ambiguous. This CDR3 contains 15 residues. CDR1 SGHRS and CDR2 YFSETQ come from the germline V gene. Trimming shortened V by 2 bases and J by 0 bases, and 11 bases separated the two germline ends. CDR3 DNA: TGCGCCAGCAGCTTCGGAGTAGGCATGAACACTGAAGCTTTCTTT. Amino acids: CASSFGVGMNTEAFF. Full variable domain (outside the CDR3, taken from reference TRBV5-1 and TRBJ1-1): KAGVTQTPRYLIKTRGQQVTLSCSPISGHRSVSWYQQTPGQGLQFLFEYFSETQRNKGNFPGRFSGRQFSNSRSEMNVSTLELGDSALYLCASSFGVGMNTEAFFGQGTRLTVV.

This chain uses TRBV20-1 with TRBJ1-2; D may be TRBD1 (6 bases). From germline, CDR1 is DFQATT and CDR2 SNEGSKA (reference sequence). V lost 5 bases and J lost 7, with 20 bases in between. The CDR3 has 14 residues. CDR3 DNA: TGCAGTGCTCGACGACGAGGGGGGGGCGCTGGCTACACCTTC. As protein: CSARRRGGGAGYTF.

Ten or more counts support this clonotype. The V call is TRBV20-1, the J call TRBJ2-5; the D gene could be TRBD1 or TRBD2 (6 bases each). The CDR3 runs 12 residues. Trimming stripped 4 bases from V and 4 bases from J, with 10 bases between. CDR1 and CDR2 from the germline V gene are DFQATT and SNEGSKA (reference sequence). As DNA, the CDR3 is TGCAGTGCTAAGGAGGGGGGAGAGACCCAGTACTTC. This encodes CSAKEGGETQYF.

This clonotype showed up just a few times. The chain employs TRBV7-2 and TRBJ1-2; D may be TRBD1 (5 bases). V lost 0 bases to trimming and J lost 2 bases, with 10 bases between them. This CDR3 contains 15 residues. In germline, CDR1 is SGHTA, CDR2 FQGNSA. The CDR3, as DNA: TGTGCCAGCAGCTTAGCAGCGGGGGAAAACTATGGCTACACCTTC. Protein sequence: CASSLAAGENYGYTF.

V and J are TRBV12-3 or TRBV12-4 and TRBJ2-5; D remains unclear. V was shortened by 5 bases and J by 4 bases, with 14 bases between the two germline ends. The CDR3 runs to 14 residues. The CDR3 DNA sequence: TGTGCCAGCAGTCGCGACTGGAAGGCAGAGACCCAGTACTTC. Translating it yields CASSRDWKAETQYF.

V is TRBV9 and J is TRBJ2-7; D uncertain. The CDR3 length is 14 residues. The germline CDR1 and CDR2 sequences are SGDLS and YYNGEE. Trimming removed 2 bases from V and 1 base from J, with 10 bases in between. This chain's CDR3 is CASSVLKQSYEQYF. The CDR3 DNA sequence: TGTGCCAGCAGCGTCTTGAAGCAATCCTACGAGCAGTACTTC.

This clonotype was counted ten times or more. CDR3 protein: CASSRILTDTQYF. CDR3 nucleotide sequence: TGTGCCAGCAGCCGCATCCTCACAGATACGCAGTATTTT. This chain uses TRBV3-1 with TRBJ2-3, with D unclear. This CDR3 is built from 13 residues. In germline, CDR1 is LGHDT, CDR2 YNNKEL (reference sequence). V was pared by 4 bases and J by 2 bases, with 7 bases between.

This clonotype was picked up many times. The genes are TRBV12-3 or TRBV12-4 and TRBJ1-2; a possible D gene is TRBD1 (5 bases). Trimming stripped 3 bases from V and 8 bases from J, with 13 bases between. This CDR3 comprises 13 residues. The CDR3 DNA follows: TGTGCCAGCAGTTTCCGGGGGGTGGAAGGCTACACCTTC. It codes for CASSFRGVEGYTF.

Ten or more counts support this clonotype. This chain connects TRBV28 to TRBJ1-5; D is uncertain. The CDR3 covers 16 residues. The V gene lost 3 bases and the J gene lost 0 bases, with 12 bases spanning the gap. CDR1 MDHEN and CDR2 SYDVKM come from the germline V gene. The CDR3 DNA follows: TGTGCCAGCAGTTTTAAATTCCCCTATAGCAATCAGCCCCAGCATTTT. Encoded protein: CASSFKFPYSNQPQHF.

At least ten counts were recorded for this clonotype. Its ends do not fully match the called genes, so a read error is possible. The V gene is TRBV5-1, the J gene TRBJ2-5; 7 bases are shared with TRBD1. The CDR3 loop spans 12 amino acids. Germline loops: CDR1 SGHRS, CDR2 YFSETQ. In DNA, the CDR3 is TGTGCCAGCAGTTGGGACAGCGAGACCCAGTACTTC. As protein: CASSWDSETQYF.

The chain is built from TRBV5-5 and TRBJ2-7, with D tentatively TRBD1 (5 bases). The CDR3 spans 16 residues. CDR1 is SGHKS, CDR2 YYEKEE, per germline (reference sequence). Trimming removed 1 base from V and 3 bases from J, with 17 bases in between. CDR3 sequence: CASSLSGRARGYEQYF. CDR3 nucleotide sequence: TGTGCCAGCAGCTTGTCTGGCAGGGCAAGGGGCTACGAGCAGTACTTC.

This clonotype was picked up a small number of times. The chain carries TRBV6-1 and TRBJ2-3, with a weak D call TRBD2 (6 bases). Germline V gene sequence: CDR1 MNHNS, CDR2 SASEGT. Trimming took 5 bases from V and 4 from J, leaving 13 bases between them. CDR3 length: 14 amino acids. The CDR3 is CASSPGTEADTQYF. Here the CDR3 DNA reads TGTGCCAGCAGTCCCGGGACTGAGGCAGATACGCAGTATTTT.

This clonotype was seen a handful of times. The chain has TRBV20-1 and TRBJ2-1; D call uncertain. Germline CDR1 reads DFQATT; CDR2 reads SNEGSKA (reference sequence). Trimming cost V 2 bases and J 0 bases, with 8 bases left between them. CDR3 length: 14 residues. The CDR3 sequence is CSARTDSSYNEQFF. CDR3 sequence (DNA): TGCAGTGCTAGAACTGATAGCTCCTACAATGAGCAGTTCTTC.